Each of the 27 T cell receptor beta chains below was sequenced from the same sample in a study of blood T cell repertoires in COVID-19. The table came from immunoSEQ multiplex PCR; TCRdb's copy has only in-frame clones and leaves some out. The table shows roughly 140,000 clones, with roughly 84% occurring only once. Material for sequencing was peripheral blood. The source is a man in his 70s with acute or convalescent COVID-19.

This chain joins TRBV27 and TRBJ2-2, with TRBD1 matching over 10 bases. The V segment lost 7 bases and the J segment 5 bases; nucleotides outside the gene matches: 16. The CDR3 extends over 18 amino acids. Germline loops: CDR1 MNHEY, CDR2 SMNVEV (reference sequence). CDR3 DNA: TGTGCCAGCATCAGTAAAACCGGGACAGGGGTAGGAACCGGGGAGCTGTTTTTT. This sequence encodes CASISKTGTGVGTGELFF.

V is TRBV5-1 and J is TRBJ2-3, with D possibly being TRBD2 (6 bases). The CDR3 sequence is 15 residues long. Trimming took off 4 bases at V and 0 bases at J, with 12 bases between the two ends. The germline gives CDR1 SGHRS, CDR2 YFSETQ. CDR3 sequence: CASSSIAVSTDTQYF. DNA for the CDR3: TGCGCCAGCAGCAGCATAGCGGTTAGCACAGATACGCAGTATTTT.

This clone was seen just once. The genes are TRBV3-1 (or the pseudogene TRBV3-2) and TRBJ2-6; D is perhaps TRBD2 (5 bases). CDR3 length: 14 residues. Germline values: CDR1 LGHDT, CDR2 YNNKEL (reference sequence). Trimming pared 5 bases from V and 2 bases from J, leaving 7 bases between. CDR3 region: CASSLRAGANVLTF. The CDR3 region has the DNA TGTGCCAGCAGCTTGCGGGCTGGGGCCAACGTCCTGACTTTC.

V usage is TRBV3-1 (or the pseudogene TRBV3-2) and J usage is TRBJ1-2, with D unresolved. The CDR3 is 15 residues long. Trimming stripped 3 bases from V and 0 bases from J, with 11 bases between. Germline V gene sequence: CDR1 LGHDT, CDR2 YNNKEL (reference sequence). The CDR3 coding sequence is TGTGCCAGCAGCCAGGGCTTGACAACTAACTATGGCTACACCTTC. Encoded protein: CASSQGLTTNYGYTF.

V usage is TRBV2 and J usage is TRBJ1-2; perhaps TRBD1 as D (5 bases). The CDR3 totals 13 residues. V lost 7 bases to trimming and J lost 4 bases, with 13 bases between them. The germline gives CDR1 SNHLY, CDR2 FYNNEI. DNA of the CDR3: TGTGCCAGCAACGACGACAGCTTCTATGGCTACACCTTC. Protein sequence: CASNDDSFYGYTF.

The chain combines TRBV5-1 with TRBJ2-7; D might be TRBD2 (5 bases). This CDR3 is built from 16 residues. Germline assignment: CDR1 SGHRS and CDR2 YFSETQ. The V end was cut by 0 bases, the J end by 5 bases, with 18 bases between. The CDR3 DNA is TGCGCCAGCAGCTTGGCGGCCTTATCTGAGGGTGACGAGCAGTACTTC. This encodes CASSLAALSEGDEQYF.

The chain joins TRBV18 to TRBJ1-1; possibly TRBD1 for D (6 bases). Germline assignment: CDR1 KGHSH and CDR2 LQKENI. Deletions cut 0 bases from V and 7 bases from J, with 15 bases between. The CDR3 contains 15 residues. CDR3 amino acids: CASSPPGGRAGEAFF. The CDR3 bases are TGTGCCAGCTCACCACCGGGGGGGCGCGCTGGTGAAGCTTTCTTT.

This clone appeared a few times. The rearrangement uses TRBV19 and TRBJ1-2; 8 bases agree with TRBD1. The V gene's germline CDR1 is LNHDA and CDR2 SQIVND (reference sequence). This CDR3 is built from 14 residues. V lost 5 bases and J lost 2; bases outside the gene matches: 4. CDR3 sequence reads: CASSGDRQNYGYTF. DNA for the CDR3: TGTGCCAGTAGTGGGGACAGGCAAAACTATGGCTACACCTTC.

The chain couples TRBV5-4 to TRBJ1-2; 10 bases map to TRBD1. V dropped 1 base and J dropped 8; count of bases not matched to a gene: 11. Per the germline V gene, CDR1 is SGHNT and CDR2 is YYREEE (reference sequence). The CDR3 loop spans 16 amino acids. The CDR3 nucleotides are TGTGCCAGCAGCTTGTCTTTCGGACAGGGGGTATACGGCTACACCTTC. This gives the protein CASSLSFGQGVYGYTF.

This clone occurred many times. This chain links TRBV4-1 with TRBJ2-7, with 15 bases lining up with TRBD2. CDR3 length equals 17 residues. J lost 4 bases, V lost 4 bases, and 8 bases had no gene match. The germline V gene encodes CDR1 MGHRA and CDR2 YSYEKL. The CDR3 is CASSPGLAGGRGYEQYF. As DNA, the CDR3 is TGCGCCAGCAGCCCCGGACTAGCGGGAGGGCGAGGATACGAGCAGTACTTC.

The V gene is TRBV7-2, the J gene TRBJ1-3; tentatively, D is TRBD1 (6 bases). CDR1 and CDR2 from the germline V gene are SGHTA and FQGNSA. The CDR3 has 13 amino acids. The V end lost 6 bases, the J end lost 8 bases, and 14 bases lay between the germline ends. The CDR3 DNA reads TGTGCCAGCAGAGCTGGGGGCGCGGACACCATATATTTT. Its translation is CASRAGGADTIYF.

The chain has TRBV2 and TRBJ1-2; TRBD1 agrees at 7 bases. The CDR3 length is 14 residues. Germline trimming cut 3 bases from V and 8 bases from J; bases unmatched to any gene: 9. In germline, CDR1 is SNHLY, CDR2 FYNNEI. The CDR3 region has the DNA TGTGCCAGCAGTGAGTCCCACAGGGGCGAAGGCTACACCTTC. It codes for CASSESHRGEGYTF.

The chain combines TRBV10-1 with TRBJ2-7; maybe TRBD2 (5 bases). V lost 4 bases, J lost 6 bases, and 16 bases lay in between. Germline loops: CDR1 WNHNN, CDR2 SYGVQD (reference sequence). This CDR3 is 14 amino acids long. CDR3 nucleotides: TGCGCCAGCAGTGCGAGCGGTCGGGCTTCCGAGCAGTACTTC. It translates to CASSASGRASEQYF.

The gene calls are TRBV6-5 and TRBJ1-2, with a possible D match to TRBD1 (6 bases). The CDR3 is made up of 15 amino acids. V was clipped by 2 bases and J by 4 bases, with 14 bases between them. Germline CDR1 reads MNHEY; CDR2 reads SVGAGI. CDR3 in DNA: TGTGCCAGCAGTTACAAACAGGGTATTGGCTATGGCTACACCTTC. Translated: CASSYKQGIGYGYTF.

The chain has TRBV24-1 and TRBJ1-4; D gene uncertain. Trimming removed 3 bases from V and 5 bases from J, with 6 bases in between. The CDR3 extends over 13 amino acids. The germline V gene encodes CDR1 KGHDR and CDR2 SFDVKD. CDR3 protein: CATSDTGNEKLFF. The CDR3 DNA is TGTGCCACCAGTGATACCGGGAATGAAAAACTGTTTTTT.

This chain links TRBV7-9 with TRBJ1-4; D unclear. The V gene lost 1 base and the J gene lost 5 bases, with 5 bases spanning the gap. The CDR3 totals 13 residues. CDR1 and CDR2 (germline): SEHNR, FQNEAQ (reference sequence). The DNA of the CDR3 is TGTGCCAGCAGCTTAGTCGTGAATGAAAAACTGTTTTTT. Protein product: CASSLVVNEKLFF.

This sequence joins TRBV7-9 and TRBJ2-1, with no clear D. Trimming took off 0 bases at V and 0 bases at J, with 3 bases between the two ends. Germline assignment: CDR1 SEHNR and CDR2 FQNEAQ (reference sequence). The CDR3 extends over 14 amino acids. This chain's CDR3 is CASSLALSYNEQFF. CDR3 DNA sequence: TGTGCCAGCAGCTTAGCACTCTCCTACAATGAGCAGTTCTTC.

The chain uses TRBV5-6 and TRBJ1-2; perhaps TRBD1 as D (5 bases). Germline-derived CDR1 and CDR2 are SGHDT and YYEEEE. Trimming stripped 3 bases from V and 0 bases from J, with 12 bases between. The CDR3 spans 15 residues. CDR3 sequence reads: CASSSTGGTNYGYTF. CDR3 nucleotide sequence: TGTGCCAGCAGCTCAACGGGGGGAACTAACTATGGCTACACCTTC.

The chain employs TRBV5-8 and TRBJ1-1, with 8 bases aligning to TRBD1. CDR1 SGHTS and CDR2 YDEGEE come from the germline V gene. V lost 8 bases, J lost 11 bases, and 8 bases stayed unmatched. The CDR3 totals 11 residues. The CDR3 coding sequence is TGTGCCAGTATACTCAGGGGGCTGGCTTTCTTT. It is translated as CASILRGLAFF.

The CDR3 coding sequence is TGTGCCAGCAGGTACGGGACAGCGATTAATGAAAAACTGTTTTTT. Protein product: CASRYGTAINEKLFF. The chain has TRBV7-9 and TRBJ1-4, with 7 bases aligning to TRBD1. Germline V CDR1 and CDR2: SEHNR, FQNEAQ (reference sequence). The CDR3 length is 15 residues. V was pared by 6 bases and J by 4 bases, with 8 bases of the junction left unmatched.

The chain joins TRBV27 to TRBJ2-6; 9 bases are shared with TRBD2. Trimming took 2 bases from V and 0 from J; bases not matched to a gene: 14. CDR1 is MNHEY and CDR2 is SMNVEV in the germline V gene (reference sequence). CDR3 length: 21 residues. In DNA, the CDR3 is TGTGCCAGCAGTTTAACCCCTGGAGTGGGCGGGAGGGCCTCTGGGGCCAACGTCCTGACTTTC. Its translation is CASSLTPGVGGRASGANVLTF.

This rearrangement joins TRBV2 to TRBJ2-7; D perhaps matches TRBD1 (5 bases). The CDR3 runs to 13 residues. CDR1 and CDR2 from the germline V gene are SNHLY and FYNNEI. Trimming stripped 0 bases from V and 11 bases from J, with 14 bases between. CDR3 bases: TGTGCCAGCAGTGAAGCGGGGCAGGGATGGAAGTACTTC. It specifies CASSEAGQGWKYF.

The CDR3 coding sequence is TGCGCCAGCAGCTTAAATACGCTAGCGGGGTCCTACGAGCAGTACTTC. This translates into CASSLNTLAGSYEQYF. The chain uses TRBV5-1 and TRBJ2-7; 9 positions agree with TRBD2. Germline trimming cut 2 bases from V and 1 base from J; bases unmatched to any gene: 7. This CDR3 is 16 amino acids long. The germline V gene has CDR1 SGHRS and CDR2 YFSETQ.

The chain uses TRBV12-3 or TRBV12-4 and TRBJ1-2; 7 nucleotides agree with TRBD1. J gave up 3 bases and V 6 bases, and 4 bases lay outside the gene matches. The CDR3 length is 13 residues. The CDR3 sequence is CASRRQGYYGYTF. In DNA form, the CDR3 reads TGTGCCAGCAGGAGACAGGGATACTATGGCTACACCTTC.

This chain connects TRBV9 to TRBJ1-4; no firm D call. Germline V gene sequence: CDR1 SGDLS, CDR2 YYNGEE. Trimming removed 1 base from V and 5 bases from J, with 3 bases in between. The CDR3 sequence is 12 residues long. The CDR3 sequence: CASSVQNEKLFF. The DNA of the CDR3 is TGTGCCAGCAGCGTACAAAATGAAAAACTGTTTTTT.

The CDR3 DNA follows: TGTGCCAGCATGAGGCAGGGATCCGATACGCAGTATTTT. Amino acids: CASMRQGSDTQYF. V gene TRBV3-1 (or the pseudogene TRBV3-2) combines with J gene TRBJ2-3; possibly TRBD1 for D (5 bases). The CDR3 contains 13 residues. Deletions cut 7 bases from V and 6 bases from J, with 14 bases between. Germline V gene sequence: CDR1 LGHDT, CDR2 YNNKEL (reference sequence).

V gene TRBV18 combines with J gene TRBJ1-5, with a weak D call TRBD1 (5 bases). Trimming removed 2 bases at V and 0 bases at J, with 11 bases between. This CDR3 spans 16 amino acids. In germline, CDR1 is KGHSH, CDR2 LQKENI. CDR3 protein: CASSPGGTNSNQPQHF. The CDR3 coding sequence is TGTGCCAGCTCACCAGGAGGGACTAATAGCAATCAGCCCCAGCATTTT.